A selection of T cell receptor beta chains follows, all from one sample in a study of Graves' ophthalmopathy and Graves' hyperthyroidism. TCRdb reanalysed the multiplex PCR reads using MiXCR and keeps one entry per CDR3 protein. Seen here are about 1.1 million distinct CDR3 sequences, 35% to 40% observed once, and the top ten hold around 10%. The sample comprised peripheral blood or thyroid tissue (not recorded which). These receptors were obtained from an adult man with Graves' hyperthyroidism. The conserved cysteine and the conserved F or W are not part of the CDR3 here. Not every row has a clone size; where given, it reads once, few, many or a size class.

v_call: TRBV6-5; j_call: TRBJ1-2; clone_size: .; cdr3_aa: ASSYSGTGVYGYT
v_call: TRBV2; j_call: TRBJ2-7; clone_size: .; cdr3_aa: ASGRTVIDEQY
v_call: TRBV7-8; j_call: TRBJ1-2; clone_size: few; cdr3_aa: ASSSVGLDGGYT
v_call: TRBV6-6; j_call: TRBJ1-5; clone_size: few; cdr3_aa: ASSEGQAYSNQPQH
v_call: TRBV6-2/TRBV6-3; j_call: TRBJ2-5; clone_size: many; cdr3_aa: ASSGLLSGETQY
v_call: TRBV28; j_call: TRBJ2-7; clone_size: .; cdr3_aa: ASRVAGRGDEQY
v_call: TRBV11-1; j_call: TRBJ1-1; clone_size: many; cdr3_aa: ASSSGRYTEAF
v_call: TRBV29-1; j_call: TRBJ2-2; clone_size: .; cdr3_aa: SAVAGITGELF
v_call: TRBV7-2; j_call: TRBJ1-2; clone_size: few; cdr3_aa: ASSSRGRWCYGYT
v_call: TRBV7-8; j_call: .; clone_size: .; cdr3_aa: ASSWDRGMSYEQY
v_call: TRBV7-2; j_call: TRBJ1-5; clone_size: many; cdr3_aa: ASSLQQGQPQH
v_call: TRBV12-3/TRBV12-4; j_call: TRBJ2-7; clone_size: few; cdr3_aa: ASSFLVGEQY
v_call: TRBV6-5; j_call: TRBJ2-7; clone_size: few; cdr3_aa: ASSARVGAGVQY
v_call: TRBV29-1; j_call: TRBJ1-1; clone_size: many; cdr3_aa: SVEIGTEAF
v_call: TRBV29-1; j_call: TRBJ1-1; clone_size: .; cdr3_aa: SVEGGTGEAF
v_call: TRBV20-1; j_call: TRBJ1-5; clone_size: few; cdr3_aa: RGPPNQPQH
v_call: TRBV19; j_call: TRBJ1-4; clone_size: many; cdr3_aa: AISDTEKLF
v_call: TRBV10-3; j_call: TRBJ2-7; clone_size: .; cdr3_aa: AISADDRQFYEQY
v_call: TRBV7-9; j_call: TRBJ2-7; clone_size: many; cdr3_aa: ASSLIALGKNEQY
v_call: TRBV20-1; j_call: TRBJ1-4; clone_size: few; cdr3_aa: SARDLGRGASLEKLF
v_call: TRBV7-2; j_call: TRBJ2-7; clone_size: .; cdr3_aa: ASSLRIRTGGRRSYEQY
v_call: TRBV10-3; j_call: TRBJ2-7; clone_size: .; cdr3_aa: ASSYTLEGGLTYEQY
v_call: TRBV29-1; j_call: TRBJ1-2; clone_size: few; cdr3_aa: SVDTGSYYGYT
v_call: TRBV7-9; j_call: TRBJ1-1; clone_size: .; cdr3_aa: ASSLGQMSTEAF
v_call: TRBV7-9; j_call: TRBJ1-4; clone_size: many; cdr3_aa: ASSRTLGKSEKLF
v_call: TRBV12-3/TRBV12-4; j_call: TRBJ2-7; clone_size: .; cdr3_aa: ASSWRLAGSYEQY
v_call: TRBV10-3; j_call: TRBJ2-7; clone_size: .; cdr3_aa: ASSPTTGFEQY
v_call: TRBV20-1; j_call: TRBJ1-6; clone_size: many; cdr3_aa: SVGGSSVNSPLH
v_call: TRBV19; j_call: TRBJ2-6; clone_size: many; cdr3_aa: ASSVGLGANVLT
v_call: TRBV2; j_call: TRBJ2-3; clone_size: few; cdr3_aa: ASSLTADTQY
v_call: TRBV29-1; j_call: TRBJ2-5; clone_size: many; cdr3_aa: SARTGGAWETQY
v_call: TRBV7-9; j_call: TRBJ1-1; clone_size: many; cdr3_aa: ASSDQAGGLGTEAF
v_call: TRBV12-3/TRBV12-4; j_call: TRBJ2-7; clone_size: few; cdr3_aa: ASKSDRTLPGLPAYEQY
v_call: TRBV2; j_call: TRBJ2-6; clone_size: .; cdr3_aa: ASSDVGQGANVLT
v_call: TRBV7-2; j_call: TRBJ1-6; clone_size: .; cdr3_aa: ASSLQGAADNSPLH
v_call: TRBV7-2; j_call: TRBJ1-1; clone_size: .; cdr3_aa: ASSFARQGNTEAF
v_call: TRBV7-9; j_call: TRBJ1-1; clone_size: many; cdr3_aa: ASSLETLEAF
v_call: TRBV5-4; j_call: TRBJ1-4; clone_size: .; cdr3_aa: ASSPAGPNEKLF
v_call: TRBV7-8; j_call: TRBJ1-5; clone_size: few; cdr3_aa: ASSLGPFSNQPQH
v_call: TRBV2; j_call: TRBJ1-5; clone_size: few; cdr3_aa: ASSAGVSQYQPQH
v_call: TRBV9; j_call: TRBJ1-2; clone_size: .; cdr3_aa: ASSQTTGFLYGYT
v_call: TRBV19; j_call: TRBJ2-7; clone_size: few; cdr3_aa: ASRLQGKVSYEQY
v_call: TRBV12-3/TRBV12-4; j_call: TRBJ1-2; clone_size: .; cdr3_aa: ASSYEATGERENGYT
v_call: TRBV24-1; j_call: TRBJ1-2; clone_size: .; cdr3_aa: ATSDSHSYGYT
v_call: TRBV5-1; j_call: TRBJ1-2; clone_size: few; cdr3_aa: ASSPSHQAKGGYT
v_call: TRBV7-9; j_call: TRBJ2-5; clone_size: many; cdr3_aa: ASSPQTQY
v_call: TRBV20-1; j_call: TRBJ2-7; clone_size: many; cdr3_aa: SARGQGSSYEQY
v_call: TRBV20-1; j_call: TRBJ2-2; clone_size: .; cdr3_aa: SARSWDVTGELF
v_call: TRBV19; j_call: TRBJ1-3; clone_size: few; cdr3_aa: ASSIRGGDSAGNTIY
v_call: TRBV11-2; j_call: TRBJ1-1; clone_size: once; cdr3_aa: ASSQGGQRTEAF
v_call: TRBV15; j_call: TRBJ1-2; clone_size: .; cdr3_aa: ATSSVAMGYT
v_call: TRBV4-3; j_call: TRBJ1-1; clone_size: few; cdr3_aa: ASSPRHEGAEAF
v_call: TRBV20-1; j_call: TRBJ1-2; clone_size: .; cdr3_aa: SARDPGTGLPTGYT
v_call: TRBV20-1; j_call: TRBJ1-2; clone_size: few; cdr3_aa: SAQDRGYYGYT
v_call: TRBV15; j_call: TRBJ1-2; clone_size: .; cdr3_aa: ATSTGSRGYT